This T cell receptor (beta chain) was sequenced during a study of shared clonotypes between healthy human individuals. The wider study: CD4 naive cells filled three plates per donor, CD4 memory three, CD8 naive two and CD8 memory one. The study, taken as a whole, reports: When compared with the clonotypes that were shared by all four sorted-subset donors, the non-shared clonotypes turned out to have lower generation probabilities.

For this clone: Its antigen is unidentified.

V was trimmed by 1 base and J by 2 bases, leaving 11 bases between them. This CDR3 region has 15 residues. CDR1 and CDR2 (germline): MGHRA, YSYEKL. Data came from immunoSEQ multiplex PCR; TCRdb stores just in-frame clones and leaves some out. The sample contains hundreds of thousands of clones, under 80% of which appear only once. This receptor was obtained from a woman in her thirties in good health. The sequenced sample consisted of memory CD4+ T cells sorted from blood. This sample's subset: CD45RA-negative fraction. The chain links TRBV4-1 to TRBJ2-5; tentative D call: TRBD1 (6 bases). The CDR3 DNA reads as TGCGCCAGCAGCCAAGTGGCAGGGGATCAAGAGACCCAGTACTTC. This sequence encodes CASSQVAGDQETQYF.